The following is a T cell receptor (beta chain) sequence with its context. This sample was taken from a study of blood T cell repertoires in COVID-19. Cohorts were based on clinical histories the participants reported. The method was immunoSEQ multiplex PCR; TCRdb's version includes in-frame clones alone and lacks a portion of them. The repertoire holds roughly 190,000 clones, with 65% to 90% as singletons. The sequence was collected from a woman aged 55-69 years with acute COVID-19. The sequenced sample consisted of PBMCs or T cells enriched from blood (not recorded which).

The CDR3 nucleotides are TGTGCCAGCAGCTCCCCTTCCGGGACAGGGGATTCACCCCTCCACTTT. It is translated as CASSSPSGTGDSPLHF. The chain carries TRBV13 and TRBJ1-6, with TRBD1 identical over 10 bases. This CDR3 region has 16 residues. CDR1 and CDR2 (germline): PRHDT, FYEKMQ (reference sequence). V trimming: 4 bases; J trimming: 8 bases; junction bases outside the gene matches: 8.